The entry below gives a single TCR beta chain sequence along with its context. Its antigen is currently unknown. One junction end does not reproduce the germline sequence, and a read error may be involved. The sample is drawn from a study of long-term antiretroviral therapy in people with HIV. The samples, holding about 1-10 million cryopreserved PBMC, were thawed before DNA extraction was carried out. CDR3 size: 15 residues. The V gene's germline CDR1 is SGHVS and CDR2 FNYEAQ. With survey level as its setting, the immunoSEQ assay was v3.0. Libraries were prepared by immunoSEQ multiplex PCR; TCRdb keeps only in-frame clonotypes and omits some of them. The sample consists of some 35,000 clones, 80% to 90% of them appearing once. Study outcomes and limitations: Despite increasing after ART, diversity remained lower than that of transplant donor controls. Blood obtained between the mid-2000s and the late 2010s may reflect older ART regimens.

Here the sequenced sample was unsorted PBMCs, taken 2.2 years after starting antiretroviral therapy. The J gene is TRBJ2-7, the V gene TRBV7-6, with 12 bases fitting TRBD1. The TCR comes from a young man with HIV. CDR3 sequence (DNA): TGTGCCAGCACCTTAGGGACAGGGGGCTTGTACGAGCAGTACTTC. Amino acid sequence: CASTLGTGGLYEQYF.